Listed below are T cell receptor beta chains from one sample, sequenced in a study of blood T cell repertoires in COVID-19. Clones were sequenced by immunoSEQ multiplex PCR, and TCRdb holds only the in-frame ones, with some missing. The table shows 300,000 to 400,000 clones, with 70% to 90% occurring only once. Sequencing used peripheral blood. Receptor source: a human donor in a cohort sampled during active COVID-19. Each CDR3 is given with its conserved first and last residue. The order of the fields is D gene, J gene, clone size, V gene, CDR3 DNA, CDR3 protein. A D gene is named only where the DNA matches it firmly. Clone size, where shown, is once, few, many, or a class for clones that have expanded.

>TRBD2|TRBJ2-3|once|TRBV5-8
TGTGCCAGCAGCTCCGGACTAGCGGGGACAGATACGCAGTATTTT
CASSSGLAGTDTQYF
>TRBD2|TRBJ2-4|-|TRBV7-9
TGTGCCAGCAGCTTAAAGACTAGCGGGGGGTCCAAAAACATTCAGTACTTC
CASSLKTSGGSKNIQYF
>-|TRBJ1-6|-|TRBV6-5
TGTGCCAGCTCTGTAACGACACGGGGTATTTCACCCCTCCACTTT
CASSVTTRGISPLHF
>-|TRBJ2-1|-|TRBV30
TGTGCCTGGAGTGTATCGTCGACTAGGCAGTTCTTC
CAWSVSSTRQFF
>TRBD2|TRBJ2-5|-|TRBV6-2/TRBV6-3
TGTGCCAGCAGTTACGGGCCGTCGGGGGGGTACTTC
CASSYGPSGGYF
>TRBD2|TRBJ2-2|-|TRBV6-1
TGTGCCAGCAGTGCGACTAGCGGCGGAAACACCGGGGAGCTGTTTTTT
CASSATSGGNTGELFF
>TRBD2|TRBJ2-3|-|TRBV6-4
TGTGCCAGCAGTGACTCTGCGGGGGGTGGCGATACGCAGTATTTT
CASSDSAGGGDTQYF
>-|TRBJ1-2|-|TRBV12-3/TRBV12-4
TGTGCCAGCAGTTGGGCCGATGGCTACACCTTC
CASSWADGYTF
>TRBD1|TRBJ1-4|once|TRBV7-9
TGTGCCAGCAGACCGACAGGGGGTGATAGAGAAAAACTGTTTTTT
CASRPTGGDREKLFF
>TRBD1|TRBJ1-4|-|TRBV27
TGTGCCAGCAGCTTTACAGGGGGCGATGAAAAACTGTTTTTT
CASSFTGGDEKLFF
>-|TRBJ2-5|-|TRBV4-2
TGTGCCAGCAGCCGAGAATGGGGGGTTCAGGAGACCCAGTACTTC
CASSREWGVQETQYF
>TRBD1|TRBJ2-2|-|TRBV7-9
TGTGCCAGCAGCCAAACAGGGGGAGTAGCCGGGGAGCTGTTTTTT
CASSQTGGVAGELFF
>-|TRBJ1-2|once|TRBV12-3/TRBV12-4
TGTGCCAGCAGCTTTAACTATGGCTACACCTTC
CASSFNYGYTF
>-|TRBJ2-2|-|TRBV10-1
TGCGCCAGCAGTGAGGTGGCGGGCAAAGTGTCCGGGGAGCTGTTTTTT
CASSEVAGKVSGELFF
>-|TRBJ2-1|-|TRBV7-9
TGTGCCAGCAGCGAAGAGACTAGTAACAATGAGCAGTTCTTC
CASSEETSNNEQFF
>TRBD1|TRBJ1-5|-|TRBV15
TGTGCCACCAGCACGGGACAGGTAAAGCCCCAGCATTTT
CATSTGQVKPQHF
>TRBD2|TRBJ2-7|-|TRBV7-2
TGTGCCAGCAGCACCCGGCGGACTAGCGGGGGGGACGAGCAGTACTTC
CASSTRRTSGGDEQYF